The rows below give T cell receptor beta chains drawn from one sample of a study of blood T cell repertoires in COVID-19. Sequencing used immunoSEQ multiplex PCR; TCRdb keeps in-frame clones, though not all of them. The sample holds some 270,000 clones, roughly 84% seen once. The sample consisted of peripheral blood. The receptors here all came from a person in their 70s with COVID-19, enrolled during active disease. Each CDR3 is given without its conserved first and last residue. A D gene is named only where the DNA matches it firmly.

d_call: NA; v_call: TRBV11-2; j_call: TRBJ2-5; cdr3_aa: ASSPLLREEAQY
d_call: NA; v_call: TRBV4-3; j_call: TRBJ1-6; cdr3_aa: ASSQGAGDSPLH
d_call: NA; v_call: TRBV7-2; j_call: TRBJ1-2; cdr3_aa: ASSGRVAVSYGYT
d_call: TRBD1; v_call: TRBV30; j_call: TRBJ1-2; cdr3_aa: AWSVLTGQGGYT
d_call: NA; v_call: TRBV5-8; j_call: TRBJ2-7; cdr3_aa: ASRLRQVTYEQY
d_call: TRBD2; v_call: TRBV5-1; j_call: TRBJ2-7; cdr3_aa: ASSYSGGTYEQY
d_call: TRBD2; v_call: TRBV6-5; j_call: TRBJ2-7; cdr3_aa: ASSYLSGRTNEQY
d_call: TRBD2; v_call: TRBV3-1/TRBV3-2; j_call: TRBJ2-3; cdr3_aa: ASSRGLAGGGTDTQY
d_call: NA; v_call: TRBV7-2; j_call: TRBJ1-1; cdr3_aa: ASSPLPGNTEAF
d_call: TRBD2; v_call: TRBV7-9; j_call: TRBJ2-7; cdr3_aa: ASSLLQRGEQY
d_call: TRBD2; v_call: TRBV19; j_call: TRBJ2-1; cdr3_aa: ASSAGLAKSSYNEQF
d_call: TRBD1; v_call: TRBV28; j_call: TRBJ1-4; cdr3_aa: ASRRQGKTNEKLF
d_call: NA; v_call: TRBV9; j_call: TRBJ1-3; cdr3_aa: ASSGPSGNTIY
d_call: NA; v_call: TRBV7-3; j_call: TRBJ2-3; cdr3_aa: ASSLGSGDTQY
d_call: TRBD2; v_call: TRBV13; j_call: TRBJ2-1; cdr3_aa: ASSPSAGDYNEQF
d_call: TRBD2; v_call: TRBV3-1/TRBV3-2; j_call: TRBJ2-3; cdr3_aa: ASSSSGGITDTQY
d_call: NA; v_call: TRBV19; j_call: TRBJ1-5; cdr3_aa: ASSPRTEDQPQH
d_call: NA; v_call: TRBV6-5; j_call: TRBJ1-3; cdr3_aa: ASSSRAGNTIY
d_call: NA; v_call: TRBV28; j_call: TRBJ2-1; cdr3_aa: ASRPTADYNEQF
d_call: TRBD1; v_call: TRBV7-8; j_call: TRBJ2-7; cdr3_aa: ASSLAPPFTGAGFYEQY
d_call: TRBD1; v_call: TRBV4-3; j_call: TRBJ2-1; cdr3_aa: ASSRSRGTGNEQF
d_call: TRBD2; v_call: TRBV11-3; j_call: TRBJ2-2; cdr3_aa: ASSFGNLAGVTGELF
d_call: NA; v_call: TRBV7-9; j_call: TRBJ2-5; cdr3_aa: ASSNQVGGETQY
d_call: NA; v_call: TRBV5-1; j_call: TRBJ1-1; cdr3_aa: ASSWATDTEAF
d_call: TRBD2; v_call: TRBV3-1/TRBV3-2; j_call: TRBJ2-7; cdr3_aa: ASSQDRAGGYEQY
d_call: TRBD1; v_call: TRBV6-5; j_call: TRBJ1-5; cdr3_aa: ASSGGQGANQPQH
d_call: NA; v_call: TRBV21-1; j_call: TRBJ1-2; cdr3_aa: ASSKDAVADLGPNIDYGYT
d_call: TRBD1; v_call: TRBV11-3; j_call: TRBJ2-2; cdr3_aa: ASSLDRQGMSGELF
d_call: TRBD1; v_call: TRBV19; j_call: TRBJ1-5; cdr3_aa: ASGDRGEPQH
d_call: TRBD2; v_call: TRBV7-7; j_call: TRBJ2-2; cdr3_aa: ASSLSSGGTNTGELF
d_call: NA; v_call: TRBV20-1; j_call: TRBJ1-4; cdr3_aa: SAPANEKLF
d_call: TRBD1; v_call: TRBV28; j_call: TRBJ2-7; cdr3_aa: ASTPRGLSVNYEQY
d_call: NA; v_call: TRBV19; j_call: TRBJ2-7; cdr3_aa: ASSLQGSYEQY
d_call: TRBD2; v_call: TRBV2; j_call: TRBJ2-3; cdr3_aa: ASRESGGTDTQY
d_call: NA; v_call: TRBV30; j_call: TRBJ2-3; cdr3_aa: ACRGDRSTDTQY
d_call: NA; v_call: TRBV21-1; j_call: TRBJ2-5; cdr3_aa: ASSEEQGQETQY
d_call: NA; v_call: TRBV7-9; j_call: TRBJ1-5; cdr3_aa: ASSAGGNQPQH
d_call: NA; v_call: TRBV5-1; j_call: TRBJ2-7; cdr3_aa: ASSGAGITYEQY
d_call: TRBD1; v_call: TRBV3-1/TRBV3-2; j_call: TRBJ1-4; cdr3_aa: ASSSVGGVEKLF
d_call: TRBD2; v_call: TRBV6-2/TRBV6-3; j_call: TRBJ2-5; cdr3_aa: ASSWTSGRQPTQY
d_call: TRBD1; v_call: TRBV28; j_call: TRBJ1-3; cdr3_aa: ASTPSGTGSGNTIY
d_call: NA; v_call: TRBV27; j_call: TRBJ2-7; cdr3_aa: ASRVTAAASYEQY
d_call: TRBD2; v_call: TRBV7-3; j_call: TRBJ2-1; cdr3_aa: ASSPAGGPGEQF